This TCR beta chain was identified during a study of T cell repertoires in cytomegalovirus infection. The wider study: Through public TCR beta signatures, both CMV infection and matching HLA type were indicated.

The CDR3 is 14 amino acids. CDR1 MNHEY and CDR2 SVGAGI come from the germline V gene. V was cut by 5 bases and J by 4 bases, with 14 bases left in between. Via MiXCR, TCRdb re-called the reads, giving one row per CDR3 protein. The repertoire includes roughly 340,000 distinct CDR3 sequences, almost 30% of them detected once, and around 20% sits in the top ten. This clonotype was seen a few times. Antigen specificity is unknown. General study findings and limits: Ex vivo, HLA-C-restricted CMV-specific TCR beta clonotypes prevailed over the rest of the response.

The sample here was cultured PBMCs, taken from culture after CMV antigen stimulation. The chain is built from TRBV6-5 and TRBJ1-2; tentatively, D is TRBD1 (5 bases). The origin of this receptor is a human donor in good health (CMV status not recorded). Some clones in this sample may be carry-over from other donors' samples. CDR3 sequence reads: CASSPSSGIYGYTF. CDR3 DNA: TGTGCCAGCAGTCCCTCCTCAGGGATCTATGGCTACACCTTC.